Given below is one T cell receptor beta chain in context. Its antigen remains unidentified. No base quality information exists; no much larger clone differs at one position. Collaborating institutions collected whole blood in K2EDTA tubes following their own protocols. For TCRbeta analysis, collaborators shipped samples in one of three forms: frozen whole blood, isolated PBMCs, or DNA extracted from either of those sample types. The sample belongs to a study of blood T cell repertoires in COVID-19 (dated by TCRdb to the early 2020s). Background on the whole study: Samples covering the acute and convalescent phases of COVID-19 were provided by collaborators in the United States, Italy and Spain. Subjects who had been exposed to COVID-19, were actively infected with it, or had recovered from it provided the deeply sampled blood TCRbeta repertoires that made up the dataset. The material from the prospective study consisted of cDNA or gDNA derived from T cells, B-cell-depleted T cells, or PBMCs. A de-identified subject ID, COVID-19 status, age in years and sex were almost always included in the sample metadata. Samples were obtained from the ongoing ImmuneRACE study (first 160 participants) and from some 1,300 subjects provided by 6 global collaborators. HLA class I and class II types, where available, came from metadata supplied by the sample provider rather than from assay-based typing. A freely available public database, intended as a resource for researchers studying the immune response to SARS-CoV-2, is where the repertoires were released.

The germline V gene (reference sequence) provides CDR1 LGHDT and CDR2 YNNKEL. V is pruned by 4 bases and J by 5 bases, leaving 12 bases of the junction without a gene match. CDR3 length: 17 amino acids, cysteine to phenylalanine. Of all the DNA, just the CDR3 is kept, 51 bases in frame from base 1. Summary of the overall study and its limitations: Clinical and demographic metadata were provided uncurated, with the amount varying by source and participant.

The immunoSEQ Assay, a bias-controlled multiplex PCR, was used to amplify TCRbeta CDR3 regions from genomic DNA. Per the authors' processing: The number of nucleated cells in each sample was estimated from the amplification of reference gene primers within the assay. To quantify the absolute abundance of each unique TCRbeta CDR3 rearrangement, sequence reads were collapsed and filtered. For each sample, productive Simpson clonality was calculated as the square root of Simpson's diversity index over productive rearrangements. TCRdb limited this immuneACCESS table to in-frame rearrangements with V and J called. A share of clones is missing; checked studies link under half to unresolved V genes, and the rest is unexplained. The V and J calls and clone size come from that table; D and trimming were worked out from the DNA. Counted in this sample were over 300,000 clones; approximately 85% of them appeared once. Of the sample, around 7.2% is held by the ten largest clones.

Recombination linked TRBV3-1 (or the pseudogene TRBV3-2) to TRBJ2-5, with 11 junctional bases fitting TRBD2. The source of this sequence is a human donor in a cohort sampled during active COVID-19. Sequenced: peripheral blood. Here the CDR3 is given as CASSPGTSGLLGETQYF. The DNA sequence is TGTGCCAGCAGCCCCGGGACTAGCGGACTCTTAGGGGAGACCCAGTACTTC.